This is a list of T cell receptor beta chains from one sample in a study of cytomegalovirus exposure and HLA in healthy donors. The repertoire was sequenced with immunoSEQ multiplex PCR; TCRdb's copy has only in-frame clones and lacks some. The sample yields 200,000 or so clones, about 90% seen once. Sequencing was performed on PBMCs. These receptors all come from a girl under three years old in good health and CMV-seronegative. The CDR3 runs from the conserved cysteine through the conserved F or W. The order of the fields is V gene, J gene, clone size, D gene, CDR3 protein, CDR3 DNA. The D gene is left open where the match is weak. Size is stated for part of the rows, as once, few or many counts, or as a class when the clone is expanded.

V gene: TRBV6-5; J gene: TRBJ2-7; clone size: -; D gene: -; CDR3 protein: CASSYSREYEQYF; CDR3 DNA: TGTGCCAGCAGTTACTCGAGGGAATACGAGCAGTACTTC
V gene: TRBV6-1; J gene: TRBJ1-6; clone size: -; D gene: TRBD1; CDR3 protein: CASSEYRGANSPLHF; CDR3 DNA: TGTGCCAGCAGTGAATACAGGGGCGCTAATTCACCCCTCCACTTT
V gene: TRBV2; J gene: TRBJ1-5; clone size: -; D gene: -; CDR3 protein: CASSEEERPQHF; CDR3 DNA: TGTGCCAGCAGTGAAGAGGAGAGGCCCCAGCATTTT
V gene: TRBV11-2; J gene: TRBJ2-7; clone size: -; D gene: TRBD1; CDR3 protein: CASSQGQGITYEQYF; CDR3 DNA: TGTGCCAGCAGCCAGGGACAGGGGATTACGTACGAGCAGTACTTC
V gene: TRBV7-9; J gene: TRBJ1-2; clone size: -; D gene: -; CDR3 protein: CASSLLAGGNYGYTF; CDR3 DNA: TGTGCCAGCAGCTTGCTGGCCGGGGGGAACTATGGCTACACCTTC
V gene: TRBV30; J gene: TRBJ2-3; clone size: once; D gene: -; CDR3 protein: CASGGELTDTQYF; CDR3 DNA: TGTGCCTCAGGAGGGGAACTCACAGATACGCAGTATTTT
V gene: TRBV4-2; J gene: TRBJ2-7; clone size: once; D gene: TRBD1; CDR3 protein: CASSQDPDRYSYEQYF; CDR3 DNA: TGTGCCAGCAGCCAGGACCCGGACAGGTACTCCTACGAGCAGTACTTC
V gene: TRBV29-1; J gene: TRBJ2-7; clone size: -; D gene: TRBD1; CDR3 protein: CSVTTTRQGLTYEQYF; CDR3 DNA: TGCAGCGTCACCACCACCCGACAGGGCCTAACCTACGAGCAGTACTTC
V gene: TRBV5-3; J gene: TRBJ1-4; clone size: -; D gene: -; CDR3 protein: CATQNGEKLFF; CDR3 DNA: TGTGCCACACAGAACGGTGAAAAACTGTTTTTT
V gene: TRBV9; J gene: TRBJ2-3; clone size: -; D gene: TRBD2; CDR3 protein: CASSVGGSDTQYF; CDR3 DNA: TGTGCCAGCAGCGTGGGGGGGTCAGATACGCAGTATTTT
V gene: TRBV9; J gene: TRBJ1-2; clone size: -; D gene: -; CDR3 protein: CASSAATDSNYGYTF; CDR3 DNA: TGTGCCAGCAGCGCGGCGACAGACTCCAACTATGGCTACACCTTC
V gene: TRBV11-3; J gene: TRBJ2-1; clone size: -; D gene: TRBD2; CDR3 protein: CASSLARAGGNEQFF; CDR3 DNA: TGTGCCAGCAGCTTAGCCAGGGCGGGAGGAAATGAGCAGTTCTTC
V gene: TRBV27; J gene: TRBJ1-6; clone size: -; D gene: -; CDR3 protein: CASGPYNSPLHF; CDR3 DNA: TGTGCCAGCGGCCCCTATAATTCACCCCTCCACTTT
V gene: TRBV11-2; J gene: TRBJ2-4; clone size: -; D gene: -; CDR3 protein: CASGGPAKNIQYF; CDR3 DNA: TGTGCCAGCGGAGGTCCAGCCAAAAACATTCAGTACTTC
V gene: TRBV30; J gene: TRBJ2-3; clone size: -; D gene: -; CDR3 protein: CAWSVGGRSTDTQYF; CDR3 DNA: TGTGCCTGGAGTGTCGGGGGAAGGAGCACAGATACGCAGTATTTT
V gene: TRBV19; J gene: TRBJ2-5; clone size: few; D gene: -; CDR3 protein: CASSIFPGGQETQYF; CDR3 DNA: TGTGCCAGTAGTATTTTCCCCGGAGGCCAAGAGACCCAGTACTTC
V gene: TRBV11-2; J gene: TRBJ2-7; clone size: -; D gene: TRBD1; CDR3 protein: CASSSPGQVMIAHDWQYF; CDR3 DNA: TGTGCCAGCAGCTCCCCGGGACAGGTTATGATCGCCCATGATTGGCAGTACTTC
V gene: TRBV5-1; J gene: TRBJ2-3; clone size: -; D gene: TRBD1; CDR3 protein: CASRLDRGRRTDTQYF; CDR3 DNA: TGCGCCAGCAGATTGGACAGGGGGCGCCGTACAGATACGCAGTATTTT
V gene: TRBV5-6; J gene: TRBJ2-3; clone size: few; D gene: TRBD2; CDR3 protein: CASTMRGGSDTQYF; CDR3 DNA: TGTGCCAGCACCATGCGGGGGGGTTCAGATACGCAGTATTTT
V gene: TRBV10-1; J gene: TRBJ2-3; clone size: -; D gene: TRBD1; CDR3 protein: CASSPGQTPYPQYF; CDR3 DNA: TGCGCCAGCAGTCCGGGACAGACCCCGTATCCGCAGTATTTT
V gene: TRBV19; J gene: TRBJ1-6; clone size: -; D gene: TRBD1; CDR3 protein: CASSPGTGANSPLHF; CDR3 DNA: TGTGCCAGTAGTCCAGGGACAGGGGCTAATTCACCCCTCCACTTT
V gene: TRBV28; J gene: TRBJ1-1; clone size: -; D gene: -; CDR3 protein: CASSPNPPAGMNTEAFF; CDR3 DNA: TGTGCCAGCAGTCCCAACCCTCCGGCAGGCATGAACACTGAAGCTTTCTTT
V gene: TRBV9; J gene: TRBJ2-5; clone size: -; D gene: TRBD1; CDR3 protein: CASSVDWGTGGEQYF; CDR3 DNA: TGTGCCAGCAGCGTAGACTGGGGGACAGGGGGAGAGCAGTACTTC
V gene: TRBV18; J gene: TRBJ2-5; clone size: -; D gene: TRBD1; CDR3 protein: CASSPGTGGETQYF; CDR3 DNA: TGTGCCAGCTCACCGGGGACAGGTGGAGAGACCCAGTACTTC
V gene: TRBV7-9; J gene: TRBJ1-3; clone size: -; D gene: -; CDR3 protein: CSSTPGGGNSGNTIYF; CDR3 DNA: TGTTCCAGCACCCCTGGAGGCGGTAACTCTGGAAACACCATATATTTT
V gene: TRBV7-2; J gene: TRBJ1-2; clone size: -; D gene: -; CDR3 protein: CASSFGIGEYGYTF; CDR3 DNA: TGTGCCAGCAGCTTTGGTATAGGGGAATATGGCTACACCTTC
V gene: TRBV5-5; J gene: TRBJ2-1; clone size: -; D gene: TRBD2; CDR3 protein: CASSLRTSGANEQFF; CDR3 DNA: TGTGCCAGCAGCTTGAGGACTAGCGGGGCCAATGAGCAGTTCTTC
V gene: TRBV5-6; J gene: TRBJ1-2; clone size: few; D gene: -; CDR3 protein: CASSLAGRTNGYTF; CDR3 DNA: TGTGCCAGCAGCTTGGCCGGGAGAACGAATGGCTACACCTTC
V gene: TRBV2; J gene: TRBJ1-1; clone size: -; D gene: TRBD1; CDR3 protein: CASSELLPQGASTEAFF; CDR3 DNA: TGTGCCAGCAGTGAGCTACTACCACAGGGGGCGAGCACTGAAGCTTTCTTT
V gene: TRBV7-9; J gene: TRBJ1-2; clone size: -; D gene: -; CDR3 protein: CSSSFAQGYGYTF; CDR3 DNA: TGTTCCAGCAGCTTCGCGCAGGGGTATGGCTACACCTTC
V gene: TRBV18; J gene: TRBJ2-5; clone size: -; D gene: TRBD2; CDR3 protein: CASSPYATSSQETQYF; CDR3 DNA: TGTGCCAGCTCACCCTACGCGACTAGCTCCCAAGAGACCCAGTACTTC
V gene: TRBV19; J gene: TRBJ2-7; clone size: -; D gene: -; CDR3 protein: CASSPRGVSEQYF; CDR3 DNA: TGTGCCAGTAGTCCCCGCGGTGTTTCCGAGCAGTACTTC
V gene: TRBV6-5; J gene: TRBJ2-7; clone size: -; D gene: TRBD1; CDR3 protein: CASSYSKTGSGEQYF; CDR3 DNA: TGTGCCAGCAGTTACTCGAAGACAGGGTCAGGCGAGCAGTACTTC
V gene: TRBV9; J gene: TRBJ2-7; clone size: -; D gene: -; CDR3 protein: CASSSGGGMSSYEQYF; CDR3 DNA: TGTGCCAGCAGCTCAGGAGGAGGGATGAGCTCCTACGAGCAGTACTTC
V gene: TRBV13; J gene: TRBJ2-3; clone size: once; D gene: TRBD2; CDR3 protein: CASSLAGGLLTDTQYF; CDR3 DNA: TGTGCCAGCAGCTTAGCGGGGGGGCTTTTAACAGATACGCAGTATTTT
V gene: TRBV7-7; J gene: TRBJ2-7; clone size: -; D gene: -; CDR3 protein: CASSLAEGAAYEQYF; CDR3 DNA: TGTGCCAGCAGCTTAGCGGAGGGGGCCGCATACGAGCAGTACTTC
V gene: TRBV6-1; J gene: TRBJ1-4; clone size: -; D gene: TRBD1; CDR3 protein: CASREDRGEKLFF; CDR3 DNA: TGTGCCAGCAGAGAAGACAGGGGAGAAAAACTGTTTTTT
V gene: TRBV30; J gene: TRBJ2-1; clone size: -; D gene: TRBD2; CDR3 protein: CAWSVLSAGGLDEQFF; CDR3 DNA: TGTGCCTGGAGTGTACTATCTGCGGGGGGGCTCGATGAGCAGTTCTTC
V gene: TRBV10-3; J gene: TRBJ1-6; clone size: -; D gene: TRBD1; CDR3 protein: CAISGTGGSYNSPLHF; CDR3 DNA: TGTGCCATCAGTGGGACAGGGGGCTCCTATAATTCACCCCTCCACTTT
V gene: TRBV6-5; J gene: TRBJ1-1; clone size: -; D gene: TRBD1; CDR3 protein: CASSYQGAEAFF; CDR3 DNA: TGTGCCAGCAGTTACCAGGGGGCTGAAGCTTTCTTT
V gene: TRBV30; J gene: TRBJ1-2; clone size: -; D gene: TRBD1; CDR3 protein: CAWSAPGQGARDYGYTF; CDR3 DNA: TGTGCCTGGAGTGCCCCGGGACAGGGGGCTCGAGACTATGGCTACACCTTC
V gene: TRBV5-1; J gene: TRBJ2-5; clone size: -; D gene: TRBD2; CDR3 protein: CASARAGGEETQYF; CDR3 DNA: TGCGCCAGCGCAAGGGCGGGAGGGGAAGAGACCCAGTACTTC
V gene: TRBV11-2; J gene: TRBJ1-2; clone size: -; D gene: TRBD1; CDR3 protein: CASSLRGTGPRGGYTF; CDR3 DNA: TGTGCCAGCAGCCTCCGCGGGACAGGACCAAGAGGGGGCTACACCTTC
V gene: TRBV27; J gene: TRBJ1-5; clone size: -; D gene: -; CDR3 protein: CASSLYGGLDQPQHF; CDR3 DNA: TGTGCCAGCAGTTTATATGGGGGCTTGGATCAGCCCCAGCATTTT
V gene: TRBV6-1; J gene: TRBJ1-5; clone size: -; D gene: -; CDR3 protein: CASSEVMAQPQHF; CDR3 DNA: TGTGCCAGCAGTGAAGTTATGGCTCAGCCCCAGCATTTT
V gene: TRBV18; J gene: TRBJ1-2; clone size: -; D gene: -; CDR3 protein: CASSPRTADGYTF; CDR3 DNA: TGTGCCAGCTCACCACGGACAGCAGATGGCTACACCTTC
V gene: TRBV13; J gene: TRBJ2-7; clone size: -; D gene: TRBD1; CDR3 protein: CASSARDREGPYYEQYF; CDR3 DNA: TGTGCCAGCAGCGCCCGGGACAGGGAAGGGCCATACTACGAGCAGTACTTC
V gene: TRBV5-4; J gene: TRBJ2-7; clone size: -; D gene: TRBD1; CDR3 protein: CASSTGTGGEQYF; CDR3 DNA: TGTGCCAGCTCGACCGGGACAGGGGGAGAGCAGTACTTC
V gene: TRBV6-1; J gene: TRBJ2-7; clone size: -; D gene: TRBD1; CDR3 protein: CASSYPGGAWEQYF; CDR3 DNA: TGTGCCAGCTCGTATCCAGGGGGCGCTTGGGAGCAGTACTTC
V gene: TRBV5-4; J gene: TRBJ2-1; clone size: -; D gene: TRBD2; CDR3 protein: CASSFKREGHEQFF; CDR3 DNA: TGTGCCAGCAGCTTTAAGCGGGAGGGCCATGAGCAGTTCTTC
V gene: TRBV5-5; J gene: TRBJ2-7; clone size: -; D gene: -; CDR3 protein: CASSPGQSYEQYF; CDR3 DNA: TGTGCCAGCAGCCCCGGACAATCCTACGAGCAGTACTTC
V gene: TRBV6-1; J gene: TRBJ2-1; clone size: -; D gene: TRBD1; CDR3 protein: CATSPGTGGRNEQFF; CDR3 DNA: TGTGCCACCAGCCCGGGGACAGGGGGCCGGAATGAGCAGTTCTTC
V gene: TRBV11-3; J gene: TRBJ1-1; clone size: -; D gene: TRBD1; CDR3 protein: CASSFQGDTEAFF; CDR3 DNA: TGTGCCAGCAGCTTTCAGGGGGACACTGAAGCTTTCTTT
V gene: TRBV9; J gene: TRBJ2-3; clone size: -; D gene: TRBD2; CDR3 protein: CASSLKREPSTDTQYF; CDR3 DNA: TGTGCCAGCAGCCTTAAGCGGGAGCCGTCCACAGATACGCAGTATTTT
V gene: TRBV2; J gene: TRBJ1-5; clone size: -; D gene: -; CDR3 protein: CASSDTWGGLGQPQHF; CDR3 DNA: TGTGCCAGCAGTGATACTTGGGGGGGGCTGGGGCAGCCCCAGCATTTT
V gene: TRBV2; J gene: TRBJ1-1; clone size: -; D gene: -; CDR3 protein: CASSEPVLGPEAFF; CDR3 DNA: TGTGCCAGCAGTGAACCAGTATTGGGCCCTGAAGCTTTCTTT
V gene: TRBV7-9; J gene: TRBJ2-1; clone size: -; D gene: -; CDR3 protein: CASGTGKKFF; CDR3 DNA: TGTGCGAGCGGTACAGGGAAGAAGTTCTTC
V gene: TRBV7-8; J gene: TRBJ2-7; clone size: -; D gene: -; CDR3 protein: CASSLETSISYEQYF; CDR3 DNA: TGTGCCAGCAGCTTAGAGACTAGTATCTCCTACGAGCAGTACTTC
V gene: TRBV7-2; J gene: TRBJ1-1; clone size: -; D gene: -; CDR3 protein: CASSFSRDTEAFF; CDR3 DNA: TGTGCCAGCAGCTTTTCTCGGGACACTGAAGCTTTCTTT
V gene: TRBV4-3; J gene: TRBJ2-1; clone size: -; D gene: TRBD2; CDR3 protein: CASSQGEREGRDEQFF; CDR3 DNA: TGCGCCAGCAGCCAAGGGGAGCGGGAGGGCCGCGATGAGCAGTTCTTC